This TCR beta chain was captured in a study of patients and donors after allogeneic stem cell transplantation. This clonotype was counted between two and nine times. TCRdb processed the RT-PCR reads anew with MiXCR; each CDR3 protein has one entry. The profile shows about a million distinct CDR3 sequences, roughly 18% of them singletons. V lost 7 bases, J lost 6 bases, and 9 bases lay in between. The CDR3 loop spans 11 amino acids. Per germline, CDR1 KGHDR and CDR2 SFDVKD. This receptor was taken from a human donor who was either an allogeneic HSCT recipient or a stem cell or donor lymphocyte infusion donor (not recorded which). It is not recorded whose cells these are; they may come from a transplant donor. The V gene is TRBV24-1, the J gene TRBJ2-7; no clear D gene. Sequenced input: blood, either unsorted or a sorted T cell fraction (not recorded which). CDR3 coding DNA: TGTGCCACCAGAGCCGGGTTCGAGCAGTACTTC. Residues: CATRAGFEQYF.